This T cell receptor (beta chain) was identified in a study of blood T cell repertoires in COVID-19 (dated by TCRdb to about 2020). Regarding the complete study: Collaborator samples came from the United States, Italy and Spain and covered acute and convalescent phases of COVID-19. The dataset comprised deeply sampled blood TCRbeta repertoires from subjects exposed to, actively infected with, or recovered from COVID-19. The prospective study material was composed of cDNA or gDNA derived from T cells, B-cell-depleted T cells, or PBMCs. The samples were drawn from two sources: the first 160 participants of the ongoing ImmuneRACE study, and some 1,300 subjects contributed by 6 global collaborators. HLA class I and class II types, where available, came from metadata supplied by the sample provider rather than from assay-based typing. The repertoires were released in a freely available public database meant as a resource for research on the immune response to SARS-CoV-2. The sample metadata nearly always contained a de-identified subject ID, COVID-19 status, age in years and sex. Beyond this particular receptor, the publication reports: The quantity of clinical and demographic metadata differed by source and by participant and was supplied without curation.

TCRbeta CDR3 regions were amplified from genomic DNA using the immunoSEQ Assay, a bias-controlled multiplex PCR. Per the original workflow: The number of nucleated cells in each sample was estimated from the amplification of reference gene primers within the assay. To quantify the absolute abundance of each unique TCRbeta CDR3 rearrangement, sequence reads were collapsed and filtered. For each sample, productive Simpson clonality was calculated as the square root of Simpson's diversity index across productive rearrangements. What TCRdb holds here is the immuneACCESS table cut down to in-frame rearrangements. Part of the clones is not present; checked against another copy, under half of the missing clones reflect an unresolved V gene, and the others are unexplained. V and J calls and clone size are given by that table; D and trimming were obtained from the DNA. The sample table holds about 350,000 clones, of which around 90% were seen once. Around 4% of the sample is in the top ten clones.

This clone was recorded once. Its antigen target is currently unknown. No qualities accompany the bases; no much larger clone lies one base away. V drops 0 bases and J drops 4 bases, leaving 20 bases in between. Inclusive of the bounding cysteine and phenylalanine, the CDR3 is 18 residues long. Of the read, only the CDR3 DNA is kept; its 54 bases are in frame from base 1. One collaborating source in Seattle enrolled patients during active infection and followed them longitudinally through the course of disease. Each collaborating institution followed its own protocols to collect whole blood in K2EDTA tubes. Collaborator samples were shipped for TCRbeta analysis as frozen whole blood, isolated PBMCs, or DNA extracted from either sample type.

The sequenced material came from peripheral blood. The clonotype was recovered from a woman between 55 and 75 years old with COVID-19, enrolled during active disease. The sequence links TRBV5-3 to TRBJ1-5; a weak D assignment points to TRBD1 (5 bases agree). TRBV5-3 is filed as an ORF, its function uncertain. The CDR3 in this case is CARSLALEGLRANQPQHF. In nucleotides, the sequence is TGTGCCAGAAGCTTGGCCTTAGAGGGACTACGAGCAAATCAGCCCCAGCATTTT.